The entry below describes one TCR beta chain. Its target is unknown. This CDR3 comprises 14 residues. CDR1 is SNHLY, CDR2 FYNNEI, per germline. The ends lost 5 bases at V and 2 bases at J; junction bases unmatched: 3. The entry originates in a study of cytomegalovirus exposure and HLA in healthy donors. Study-wide results and limits: Three of the chains that were CMV-associated were confirmed in vitro to be specific for CMV antigens. Available immune exposure information was restricted to CMV serostatus only. Indistinguishable V segments, including TRBV6-2 and TRBV6-3, were excluded.

PCR involved 60 Vbeta and 13 Jbeta primers. Sequenced by immunoSEQ multiplex PCR; TCRdb stores in-frame clones only, minus some. Here the sample table reports some 130,000 clones. Whereas donors were nominally healthy upon sampling, unrecorded immune exposures were probable. Source material: PBMCs. The chain employs TRBV2 and TRBJ1-3, with 7 bases aligning to TRBD1. The TCR was taken from a woman in her 40s in good health and CMV-seropositive. The CDR3 DNA is TGTGCCAGCAGTACAGGGGTCCCTGGAAACACCATATATTTT. It encodes CASSTGVPGNTIYF. The entire variable domain, with the rest obtained from reference TRBV2 and TRBJ1-3, is as follows: EPEVTQTPSHQVTQMGQEVILRCVPISNHLYFYWYRQILGQKVEFLVSFYNNEISEKSEIFDDQFSVERPDGSNFTLKIRSTKLEDSAMYFCASSTGVPGNTIYFGEGSWLTVV.